Shown below are 5 T cell receptor beta chains from a single sample sequenced in a study of T cell responses to AZD1222 COVID-19 vaccine. Assay used: immunoSEQ multiplex PCR; TCRdb lists only in-frame clones, some missing. Among around 200,000 clones, 90% to 95% were seen once, and the ten largest hold 1.6%. The sample in question was peripheral blood, obtained 28 days after the second AZD1222 dose. Every receptor here comes from an adult who received the AZD1222 COVID-19 vaccine.

The chain links TRBV6-6 to TRBJ1-6; 7 bases are shared with TRBD1. Germline-derived CDR1 and CDR2 are MNHNY and SVGAGI (reference sequence). CDR3 size: 15 residues. The V gene end was trimmed by 0 bases and the J gene end by 6 bases; junction bases not matched to a gene: 2. CDR3 in DNA: TGTGCCAGCAGTTACTCGAGGGACAGTAATTCACCCCTCCACTTT. Its protein product is CASSYSRDSNSPLHF.

The V gene is TRBV27, the J gene TRBJ1-1; TRBD1 matches at 8 bases. The germline gives CDR1 MNHEY, CDR2 SMNVEV (reference sequence). This CDR3 comprises 14 residues. Germline trimming cut 3 bases from V and 4 bases from J; bases unmatched to any gene: 4. The CDR3 DNA sequence: TGTGCCAGCAGTTTTGGACAGGGAACCACTGAAGCTTTCTTT. This codes for CASSFGQGTTEAFF.

This clone has only a few counts. V gene TRBV11-3 combines with J gene TRBJ1-5, with D possibly TRBD1 on 5 matching bases. CDR1 is SGHNT and CDR2 is YENEEA in the germline V gene. CDR3 length: 14 residues. V lost 3 bases, J lost 4 bases, and 10 bases lay in between. CDR3: CASSFGRVNQPQHF. CDR3 coding DNA: TGTGCCAGCAGCTTTGGCAGGGTGAATCAGCCCCAGCATTTT.

This rearrangement joins TRBV14 to TRBJ1-3, with unresolved D. The CDR3 spans 14 residues. Trimming stripped 1 base from V and 3 bases from J, with 7 bases between. Germline CDR1 reads SGHDN; CDR2 reads FVKESK. This CDR3 is CASSQAEFGNTIYF. The CDR3 DNA follows: TGTGCCAGCAGCCAAGCCGAATTTGGAAACACCATATATTTT.

The chain joins TRBV28 to TRBJ2-3; D is uncertain. CDR1 and CDR2 from the germline V gene are MDHEN and SYDVKM. CDR3 length equals 13 residues. Trimming pared 2 bases from V and 4 bases from J, leaving 7 bases between. The CDR3 reads CASSLPTADTQYF. The CDR3, as DNA: TGTGCCAGCAGTTTACCGACCGCAGATACGCAGTATTTT.